Presented here are 21 T cell receptor beta chains from one specimen sequenced in a study of response to subunit inactivated influenza vaccine. MiXCR, applied by TCRdb to the RT-PCR reads, yields one record per CDR3 protein. The sample contains 400,000 to 550,000 distinct CDR3 sequences, less than 30% of which appear only once. Sequenced material: CD4+ T cells sorted from PBMCs, taken around 5 days after vaccination. The receptors stem from a man in his forties or fifties who received an inactivated influenza vaccine.

This clonotype has a handful of counts. This rearrangement joins TRBV10-2 to TRBJ2-7; TRBD2 aligns across 10 bases. The CDR3 loop spans 15 amino acids. With V trimmed by 0 bases and J by 7 bases, 6 bases remained unmatched. Germline CDR1 WSHSY, CDR2 SAAADI. This chain's CDR3 is CASSESSGGAKEQYF. The CDR3 DNA is TGCGCCAGCAGTGAGTCAAGCGGGGGGGCCAAAGAGCAGTACTTC.

The gene calls are TRBV12-3 or TRBV12-4 and TRBJ1-4; D gene unclear. Trimming left V 6 bases short and J 5 bases short, with 22 bases between. This CDR3 is 17 amino acids long. DNA of the CDR3: TGTGCCAGCAGACCCGGTGGGAGGATCCTTCTGAATGAAAAACTGTTTTTT. Its protein is CASRPGGRILLNEKLFF.

J is TRBJ2-2 and V is TRBV6-1; 10 bases align to TRBD1. The J segment lost 6 bases and the V segment lost 6 bases, leaving 7 bases of the junction unmatched. CDR1 MNHNS and CDR2 SASEGT come from the germline V gene. The CDR3 spans 15 residues. This CDR3 reads CASSTRQGAAGELFF. The CDR3 DNA is TGTGCCAGCAGCACACGACAGGGGGCTGCCGGGGAGCTGTTTTTT.

Only a few counts were recorded for this clonotype. The chain couples TRBV29-1 to TRBJ1-1; D gene unclear. Germline V gene sequence: CDR1 SQVTM, CDR2 ANQGSEA. Trimming left V 4 bases short and J 5 bases short, with 8 bases between. The CDR3 runs to 11 residues. This chain's CDR3 is CSVGTRTEAFF. The CDR3 coding sequence is TGCAGCGTTGGGACTCGGACTGAAGCTTTCTTT.

This rearrangement joins TRBV15 to TRBJ2-7; 10 nucleotides agree with TRBD1. V lost 3 bases and J lost 0; bases outside the gene matches: 2. The germline V gene has CDR1 LNHNV and CDR2 YYDKDF (reference sequence). The CDR3 consists of 15 residues. This CDR3 reads CATSRGQGSSYEQYF. CDR3 DNA: TGTGCCACCAGCAGGGGACAGGGGAGCTCCTACGAGCAGTACTTC.

The rearrangement joins TRBV3-1 to TRBJ2-7, with 7 bases matching TRBD2. After removal of 4 bases from V and 1 base from J, the junction contained 10 bases not matched to a gene. The CDR3 has 16 residues. CDR1 is LGHDT, CDR2 YNNKEL, per germline (reference sequence). Here the CDR3 reads CASSLRGASGSYEQYF. DNA of the CDR3: TGTGCCAGCAGCCTTAGAGGGGCTAGCGGATCCTACGAGCAGTACTTC.

This clonotype was counted only a few times. The rearrangement uses TRBV12-3 or TRBV12-4 and TRBJ2-7; D ambiguous. V lost 5 bases, J lost 12 bases, and 5 bases lay in between. The CDR3 has 8 residues. The DNA for the CDR3 is TGTGCCAGCAGTCCGGGGTACTTC. It yields the protein CASSPGYF.

V is TRBV28 and J is TRBJ2-2, with D possibly being TRBD1 (5 bases). Germline CDR1 is MDHEN and CDR2 is SYDVKM. Deletions cut 2 bases from V and 0 bases from J, with 10 bases between. The CDR3 totals 16 residues. In DNA, the CDR3 is TGTGCCAGCAGTTTAAGGGGCGTCGCGAACACCGGGGAGCTGTTTTTT. Translating gives CASSLRGVANTGELFF.

This clonotype has just a few counts. The chain joins TRBV7-2 to TRBJ2-7; 9 bases map to TRBD1. The germline gives CDR1 SGHTA, CDR2 FQGNSA. After removal of 7 bases from V and 2 bases from J, the junction contained 3 bases not matched to a gene. The CDR3 length is 13 residues. CDR3 sequence: CASTRDRAYEQYF. The CDR3 nucleotides read TGTGCCAGCACCCGGGACAGGGCCTACGAGCAGTACTTC.

In its sample, this clonotype was seen many times. The rearrangement joins TRBV4-3 to TRBJ2-4; 7 bases match TRBD1. The CDR3 contains 13 residues. J gave up 0 bases and V 8 bases, and 1 base lay outside the gene matches. Germline-derived CDR1 and CDR2 are LGHNA and YSLEER. CDR3 protein: CASGDRAKNIQYF. The CDR3 bases are TGCGCCAGCGGGGACAGAGCCAAAAACATTCAGTACTTC.

In its sample, this clonotype was seen many times. This chain joins TRBV7-2 and TRBJ1-3; possibly TRBD1 for D (6 bases). Germline V gives CDR1 SGHTA, CDR2 FQGNSA. The CDR3 consists of 14 residues. Trimming removed 5 bases from V and 7 bases from J, with 15 bases in between. The CDR3 spells CASSGDRWKNTIYF. The CDR3 nucleotides read TGTGCCAGCAGCGGCGACAGGTGGAAGAACACCATATATTTT.

This chain joins TRBV5-1 and TRBJ1-4; 7 bases match TRBD1. The junction had 7 bases not matched to a gene; V was cut back by 0 bases and J by 8 bases. Germline-derived CDR1 and CDR2 are SGHRS and YFSETQ. There are 15 residues in the CDR3. The DNA of the CDR3 is TGCGCCAGCAGCTTGGCAGGGGGGCGCGAGGAAAAACTGTTTTTT. Protein product: CASSLAGGREEKLFF.

This clonotype was seen more than once but under ten times. In DNA, the CDR3 is TGTGCCAGCAGTTTCCAGAGGTTTAGGAAGTCTGAAGCTTTCTTT. Amino acids: CASSFQRFRKSEAFF. The gene calls are TRBV12-3 or TRBV12-4 and TRBJ1-1, with D hard to call. V shed 3 bases and J shed 6 bases, with 17 bases lying between them. This CDR3 has 15 residues.

The chain carries TRBV12-5 and TRBJ2-3; TRBD1 matches at 7 bases. After removal of 2 bases from V and 4 bases from J, the junction contained 3 bases not matched to a gene. The CDR3 is 14 amino acids. Germline loops: CDR1 LGHNT, CDR2 FRNRAP. Written as DNA, the CDR3 is TGTGCTAGTGGTTTGTCCACAGGGGCAGATACGCAGTATTTT. It codes for CASGLSTGADTQYF.

The chain has TRBV3-1 and TRBJ2-3, with D perhaps matching TRBD1 (6 bases). V was shortened by 8 bases and J by 2 bases, with 11 bases between the two germline ends. Germline values: CDR1 LGHDT, CDR2 YNNKEL (reference sequence). This CDR3 comprises 13 residues. DNA of the CDR3: TGTGCCAGCGGACAGACCCTCACAGATACGCAGTATTTT. Encoded protein: CASGQTLTDTQYF.

This clonotype was counted only a few times. The chain links TRBV12-3 or TRBV12-4 to TRBJ2-1, with TRBD2 matching over 8 bases. J lost 5 bases, V lost 6 bases, and 15 bases had no gene match. This CDR3 spans 17 amino acids. The CDR3, as DNA: TGTGCCAGCAGCCGTGTCCGGGGGGGTTTAGAGAACAATGAGCAGTTCTTC. Translation gives CASSRVRGGLENNEQFF.

This clonotype has just one count. V and J are TRBV4-2 and TRBJ1-3, with 10 positions matching TRBD1. The CDR3 contains 15 residues. Germline assignment: CDR1 LGHNA and CDR2 YNFKEQ. V was clipped by 3 bases and J by 4 bases; unmatched bases: 3. This CDR3 is CASSQGQGFGNTIYF. For the CDR3, the DNA is TGTGCCAGCAGCCAGGGACAGGGGTTCGGAAACACCATATATTTT.

This clonotype was picked up many times. CDR3 sequence (DNA): TGCAGTGCCCAGCGGGAGGGGGAGTTCTTC. Its translation is CSAQREGEFF. The genes are TRBV20-1 and TRBJ2-1; 10 positions agree with TRBD2. The CDR3 covers 10 residues. Losses at the gene ends were 6 bases for V and 14 bases for J; bases not matched to a gene: 4. Per germline, CDR1 DFQATT and CDR2 SNEGSKA (reference sequence).

The genes are TRBV5-1 and TRBJ2-3; D unclear. Germline assignment: CDR1 SGHRS and CDR2 YFSETQ. Trimming cost V 4 bases and J 1 base, with 10 bases left between them. This CDR3 has 14 amino acids. CDR3 sequence (DNA): TGCGCCAGCAGCCAAGGAGTTGGCACAGATACGCAGTATTTT. This encodes CASSQGVGTDTQYF.

The chain links TRBV4-3 to TRBJ1-5; D gene ambiguous. This CDR3 has 14 residues. Germline V gene sequence: CDR1 LGHNA, CDR2 YSLEER. Trimming left V 2 bases short and J 7 bases short, with 12 bases between. The CDR3 here is CASSQHPNNQPQHF. The CDR3 DNA sequence: TGCGCCAGCAGCCAACATCCCAACAACCAGCCCCAGCATTTT.

CDR3 coding DNA: TGTGCCAGCAGTTACATGGTTCTCCGAGTAGAAGCTTTCTTT. Amino acids: CASSYMVLRVEAFF. The chain carries TRBV6-5 and TRBJ1-1; D gene unclear. Germline V gene data show CDR1 as MNHEY and CDR2 as SVGAGI. V lost 2 bases and J lost 8, with 15 bases in between. The CDR3 totals 14 residues.